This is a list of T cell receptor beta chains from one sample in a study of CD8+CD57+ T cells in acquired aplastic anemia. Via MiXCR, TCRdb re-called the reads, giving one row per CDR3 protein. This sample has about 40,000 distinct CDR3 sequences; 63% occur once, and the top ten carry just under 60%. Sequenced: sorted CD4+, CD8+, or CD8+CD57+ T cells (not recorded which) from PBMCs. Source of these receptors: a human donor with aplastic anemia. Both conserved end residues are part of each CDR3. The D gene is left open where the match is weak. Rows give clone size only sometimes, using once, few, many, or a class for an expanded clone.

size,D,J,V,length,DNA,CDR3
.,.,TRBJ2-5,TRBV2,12,TGTGCCAGCATCTACGGAGGAGAGACCCAGTACTTC,CASIYGGETQYF
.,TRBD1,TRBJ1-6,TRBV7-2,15,TGTGCCAGCAGCCCGACGGGACAGGGGAATTCACCCCTCCACTTT,CASSPTGQGNSPLHF
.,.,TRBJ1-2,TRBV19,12,TGTGCCAGTAGTCCCCGGACACAGGGCTACACCTTC,CASSPRTQGYTF
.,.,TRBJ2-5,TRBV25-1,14,TGTGCCAGCAGTGAAGGTGCTCAGGAAGAGACCCAGTACTTC,CASSEGAQEETQYF
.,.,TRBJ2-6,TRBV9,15,TGTGCCAGCAGCGTAGAGAAGGCTGGGGCCAACGTCCTGACTTTC,CASSVEKAGANVLTF
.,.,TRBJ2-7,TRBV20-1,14,TGCAGTGCGCGGAAGGAGGGCCCAGCCTACGAGCAGTACTTC,CSARKEGPAYEQYF
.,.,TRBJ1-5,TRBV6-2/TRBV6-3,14,TGTGCCAGCAGTTACACAGGGCATAACCAGCCCCAGCATTTT,CASSYTGHNQPQHF
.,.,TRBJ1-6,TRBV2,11,TGTGCCAGCAGTGATGGGCTGGACCTCCACTTT,CASSDGLDLHF
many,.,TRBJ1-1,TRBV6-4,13,TGTGCCAGCAGTCCGAAGGGAAACACTGAAGCTTTCTTT,CASSPKGNTEAFF
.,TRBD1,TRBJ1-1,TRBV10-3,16,TGTGCCATCAGTGCGGGGACAGGGGTTAGGGGAACTGAAGCTTTCTTT,CAISAGTGVRGTEAFF
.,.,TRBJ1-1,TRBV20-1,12,TGCAGTGCATACACAAGAACCACTGAAGCTTTCTTT,CSAYTRTTEAFF
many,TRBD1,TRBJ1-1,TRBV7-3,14,TGTGCCAGCAGCGTGGGACAGCCTAACACTGAAGCTTTCTTT,CASSVGQPNTEAFF
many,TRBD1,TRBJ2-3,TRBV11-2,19,TGTGCCAGCAGCTTATTGGGACAGGCCCTCCAGAAGTCGGGAGATACGCAGTATTTT,CASSLLGQALQKSGDTQYF
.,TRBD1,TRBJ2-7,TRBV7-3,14,TGTGCCAGCAGCTTGGATCAGGGGGCGACCGAGCAGTACTTC,CASSLDQGATEQYF
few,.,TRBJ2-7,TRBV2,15,TGTGCCAGCAGTTTATCGCGGACTCCCTCCTACGAGCAGTACTTC,CASSLSRTPSYEQYF
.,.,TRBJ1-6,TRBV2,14,TGTGCCAGCAGTGGGCAGGGCTATAATTCACCCCTCCACTTT,CASSGQGYNSPLHF
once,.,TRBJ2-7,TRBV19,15,TGTGCCAGTAGCCCCAGGGACACAACCTCCTACGAGCAGTACTTC,CASSPRDTTSYEQYF